Shown below are 27 T cell receptor beta chains from a single sample sequenced in a study of T cell responses to AZD1222 COVID-19 vaccine. The data were produced by immunoSEQ multiplex PCR, yet TCRdb's version contains in-frame clones alone and is incomplete. The sample shows around 130,000 clones, around 86% of them seen only once. Sequenced material: peripheral blood, taken 28 days after the second AZD1222 dose. The source is an adult who received the AZD1222 COVID-19 vaccine.

The chain combines TRBV2 with TRBJ1-1; D uncertain. The CDR3 has 13 amino acids. Per germline, CDR1 SNHLY and CDR2 FYNNEI. V shed 7 bases and J shed 0 bases, with 9 bases lying between them. CDR3 DNA sequence: TGTGCCAGCATAGGCGGCTTGAACACTGAAGCTTTCTTT. It translates to CASIGGLNTEAFF.

The V call is TRBV27, the J call TRBJ2-3, with D possibly being TRBD2 (5 bases). The CDR3 is 13 residues long. CDR1 is MNHEY, CDR2 SMNVEV, per germline (reference sequence). The V end lost 10 bases, the J end lost 2 bases, and 13 bases lay between the germline ends. The CDR3 nucleotides read TGTGCCACCTGGGAGCGAAACACAGATACGCAGTATTTT. Translating it yields CATWERNTDTQYF.

CDR3 protein: CASSPPGQVNSGNTIYF. CDR3 nucleotides: TGTGCCAGCTCACCACCGGGACAGGTGAACTCTGGAAACACCATATATTTT. V usage is TRBV18 and J usage is TRBJ1-3; 8 nucleotides agree with TRBD1. The germline gives CDR1 KGHSH, CDR2 LQKENI. The CDR3 is 17 residues long. V shed 0 bases and J 0 bases; nucleotides not matched to a gene: 4.

The genes are TRBV4-1 and TRBJ1-1; D ambiguous. V was trimmed by 0 bases and J by 7 bases, leaving 6 bases between them. Germline V gene data show CDR1 as MGHRA and CDR2 as YSYEKL. This CDR3 spans 12 amino acids. CDR3 sequence: CASSQDQNEAFF. The CDR3, as DNA: TGCGCCAGCAGCCAAGATCAAAATGAAGCTTTCTTT.

In this sample, this clone turned up a few times. The chain has TRBV19 and TRBJ1-2; possible D gene TRBD1, 5 bases. This CDR3 region has 14 residues. Looked up from germline, CDR1 is LNHDA and CDR2 is SQIVND (reference sequence). The V end lost 0 bases, the J end lost 5 bases, and 10 bases lay between the germline ends. The CDR3 DNA follows: TGTGCCAGTAGTATAGACCGACAGACGTATGGCTACACCTTC. This gives the protein CASSIDRQTYGYTF.

This clone was seen once. This chain joins TRBV7-9 and TRBJ2-7; possibly TRBD1 for D (6 bases). The CDR3 length is 13 residues. The germline V gene has CDR1 SEHNR and CDR2 FQNEAQ (reference sequence). V was cut by 5 bases and J by 4 bases, with 12 bases left in between. DNA of the CDR3: TGTGCCAGCAGCGCAAGGACAGAATACGAGCAGTACTTC. As protein: CASSARTEYEQYF.

This chain links TRBV4-3 with TRBJ2-1; 8 bases line up with TRBD2. Germline trimming cut 0 bases from V and 8 bases from J; bases unmatched to any gene: 9. Germline values: CDR1 LGHNA, CDR2 YSLEER. The CDR3 extends over 16 amino acids. The CDR3 is CASSQDRVAGRYEQFF. CDR3 bases: TGCGCCAGCAGCCAAGATAGGGTAGCGGGGAGGTATGAGCAGTTCTTC.

The gene calls are TRBV18 and TRBJ1-6; 9 bases are a match to TRBD1. The CDR3 extends over 17 amino acids. V trimming: 5 bases; J trimming: 6 bases; junction bases outside the gene matches: 11. Germline-derived CDR1 and CDR2 are KGHSH and LQKENI. The CDR3 nucleotides are TGTGCCAGCTCATCAACCGGGACAGGGAGAGTTAATTCACCCCTCCACTTT. Translated, it gives CASSSTGTGRVNSPLHF.

This chain connects TRBV24-1 to TRBJ1-2; D gene ambiguous. From germline, CDR1 is KGHDR and CDR2 SFDVKD. Trimming took off 4 bases at V and 8 bases at J, with 13 bases between the two ends. The CDR3 totals 13 residues. The CDR3 DNA follows: TGTGCCACCAGTGACCCCCCCCGAAGCGGCTACACCTTC. Its translation: CATSDPPRSGYTF.

The chain employs TRBV6-5 and TRBJ2-7, with 8 bases that match TRBD1. The germline V gene has CDR1 MNHEY and CDR2 SVGAGI. This CDR3 contains 12 residues. The J segment lost 5 bases and the V segment lost 5 bases, leaving 2 bases of the junction unmatched. The CDR3 reads CASSMDRDEQYF. The DNA for the CDR3 is TGTGCCAGCAGTATGGACAGGGACGAGCAGTACTTC.

The chain recombines TRBV19 with TRBJ1-5; 7 bases are shared with TRBD1. The CDR3 runs 14 residues. Germline V lookup: CDR1 LNHDA, CDR2 SQIVND (reference sequence). Unmatched junction bases numbered 6, after V lost 9 bases and J lost 1 base. CDR3 in amino acids: CASKEQGSNQPQHF. The CDR3 DNA reads TGTGCCAGCAAAGAACAGGGGAGCAATCAGCCCCAGCATTTT.

This rearrangement joins TRBV11-2 to TRBJ2-3; TRBD2 might be the D (6 bases). The CDR3 runs 14 residues. Trimming shortened V by 5 bases and J by 5 bases, and 14 bases separated the two germline ends. Germline assignment: CDR1 SGHAT and CDR2 FQNNGV. The CDR3 bases are TGTGCCAGCAGCCTAGCGCCGGGGTTAGATACGCAGTATTTT. Encoded protein: CASSLAPGLDTQYF.

This clone was recorded once. The chain employs TRBV30 and TRBJ1-2; D remains ambiguous. V was clipped by 2 bases and J by 3 bases, with 10 bases between them. This CDR3 contains 13 residues. The V gene's germline CDR1 is GTSNPN and CDR2 SVGIG (reference sequence). In nucleotides, the CDR3 is TGTGCCTGGAGTAAGGGTAGGGACTATGGCTACACCTTC. It encodes CAWSKGRDYGYTF.

The chain recombines TRBV20-1 with TRBJ1-1, with D hard to call. From germline, CDR1 is DFQATT and CDR2 SNEGSKA (reference sequence). The V gene lost 6 bases and the J gene lost 7 bases, with 12 bases spanning the gap. The CDR3 spans 11 residues. The CDR3 here is CSAREVVEAFF. CDR3 DNA sequence: TGCAGTGCCCGGGAAGTTGTTGAAGCTTTCTTT.

V and J are TRBV30 and TRBJ1-2; D may be TRBD1 (6 bases). This CDR3 spans 14 amino acids. The germline gives CDR1 GTSNPN, CDR2 SVGIG (reference sequence). V was trimmed by 1 base and J by 7 bases, leaving 16 bases between them. For the CDR3, the DNA is TGTGCCTGGAGTGCGGGCGGGGGCCCCTTTGGCTACACCTTC. Protein sequence: CAWSAGGGPFGYTF.

The chain has TRBV5-4 and TRBJ2-3; D remains ambiguous. CDR3 length: 14 amino acids. Germline V gene lookup returns CDR1 SGHNT and CDR2 YYREEE (reference sequence). The V end lost 0 bases, the J end lost 3 bases, and 8 bases lay between the germline ends. The CDR3 bases are TGTGCCAGCAGCTTGGGATTGGGGACAGATACGCAGTATTTT. Translation: CASSLGLGTDTQYF.

The DNA for the CDR3 is TGTGCCACCTCGGACAGGGGATCCTATAATTCACCCCTCCACTTT. Amino acids: CATSDRGSYNSPLHF. The rearrangement uses TRBV19 and TRBJ1-6, with TRBD1 identical over 9 bases. The V segment lost 10 bases and the J segment 1 base; nucleotides outside the gene matches: 5. CDR3 length equals 15 residues. Germline V CDR1 and CDR2: LNHDA, SQIVND (reference sequence).

This clone has just one count. J is TRBJ1-4 and V is TRBV9, with a weak D call TRBD1 (6 bases). The germline V gene encodes CDR1 SGDLS and CDR2 YYNGEE. The V and J ends lost 7 bases and 0 bases respectively, with 22 bases between them. The CDR3 contains 18 residues. The CDR3 protein is CASGGSSGASATNEKLFF. DNA of the CDR3: TGTGCCAGCGGGGGCTCGTCGGGGGCCAGCGCAACTAATGAAAAACTGTTTTTT.

This clone was recorded only once. The rearrangement uses TRBV7-2 and TRBJ1-6, with 10 bases that match TRBD1. The CDR3 covers 14 residues. Germline V gene data show CDR1 as SGHTA and CDR2 as FQGNSA. V was clipped by 5 bases and J by 11 bases; unmatched bases: 6. CDR3: CASSTRDRGTPLHF. CDR3 nucleotides: TGTGCCAGCAGCACCCGGGACAGGGGTACACCCCTCCACTTT.

The V and J genes are TRBV30 and TRBJ1-1; TRBD1 might be the D (6 bases). CDR1 is GTSNPN, CDR2 SVGIG, per germline (reference sequence). Trimming removed 3 bases at V and 0 bases at J, with 8 bases between. This CDR3 has 13 residues. CDR3 sequence (DNA): TGTGCCTGGAGGGACAGCTTGAACACTGAAGCTTTCTTT. Its protein product is CAWRDSLNTEAFF.

This chain links TRBV20-1 with TRBJ1-1, with a tentative D call TRBD1 (5 bases). The ends were cut back, 5 bases at V and 6 bases at J, with 10 bases in the middle. Germline CDR1 DFQATT, CDR2 SNEGSKA (reference sequence). The CDR3 length is 11 residues. The CDR3 loop reads CSAPGGAEAFF. In DNA form, the CDR3 reads TGCAGTGCTCCTGGGGGGGCTGAAGCTTTCTTT.

V gene TRBV6-5 combines with J gene TRBJ1-1; 8 bases line up with TRBD1. The CDR3 has 16 amino acids. The germline V gene has CDR1 MNHEY and CDR2 SVGAGI. The trim removed 4 bases at V and 4 bases at J, leaving 11 bases unmatched. This CDR3 is CASSSWERTGLTEAFF. For the CDR3, the DNA is TGTGCCAGCAGTTCGTGGGAACGGACAGGGCTCACTGAAGCTTTCTTT.

The rearrangement links TRBV11-3 to TRBJ2-1; the D call may be TRBD1 or TRBD2 (5 bases each). CDR1 is SGHNT, CDR2 YENEEA, per germline. V was pared by 1 base and J by 2 bases, with 12 bases between. CDR3 length: 16 amino acids. Here the CDR3 reads CASSLGGTEAYNEQFF. The CDR3 nucleotides read TGTGCCAGCAGCTTAGGGGGGACGGAGGCCTACAATGAGCAGTTCTTC.

The V gene is TRBV12-5, the J gene TRBJ2-1; possible D gene TRBD2, 6 bases. This CDR3 is 17 amino acids long. The germline gives CDR1 LGHNT, CDR2 FRNRAP. The V and J ends lost 2 bases and 2 bases respectively, with 16 bases between them. In DNA, the CDR3 is TGTGCTAGTGGTTTGCCACCGGGGGTCTATACCTACAATGAGCAGTTCTTC. This gives the protein CASGLPPGVYTYNEQFF.

The J gene is TRBJ1-6, the V gene TRBV6-2 or TRBV6-3; unclear D gene. V was shortened by 2 bases and J by 7 bases, with 9 bases between the two germline ends. The germline CDR1 and CDR2 sequences are MNHEY and SVGEGT. The CDR3 length is 14 residues. The CDR3 reads CASSYGGENSPLHF. The CDR3 region has the DNA TGTGCCAGCAGTTACGGTGGGGAAAATTCACCCCTCCACTTT.

In this sample, this clone turned up a few times. The chain recombines TRBV2 with TRBJ2-2, with no clear D. Trimming removed 4 bases from V and 1 base from J, with 10 bases in between. CDR1 is SNHLY, CDR2 FYNNEI, per germline. The CDR3 totals 15 residues. CDR3 DNA: TGTGCCAGCAGTGGTGCGTTGGGGAACACCGGGGAGCTGTTTTTT. Translating gives CASSGALGNTGELFF.

J is TRBJ2-5 and V is TRBV30; possible D gene TRBD2, 6 bases. The length of the CDR3 is 14 residues. Trimming left V 4 bases short and J 2 bases short, with 14 bases between. CDR1 is GTSNPN, CDR2 SVGIG, per germline (reference sequence). As DNA, the CDR3 is TGTGCCTGGAAGGGGAACAGCGGGCAAGAGACCCAGTACTTC. This codes for CAWKGNSGQETQYF.